These 7 T cell receptor beta chains came from one sample sequenced in a study of cytomegalovirus exposure and HLA in healthy donors. PCR primers comprised 60 Vbeta and 13 Jbeta primers. Some clones are missing from TCRdb's copy, which holds only in-frame ones; the method was immunoSEQ multiplex PCR. The sample has 100,000 or so clones; approximately 77% are singletons. Material: PBMCs. These receptors were collected from a male donor in good health and CMV-seropositive.

This clone occurred once. The rearrangement joins TRBV6-6 to TRBJ2-5, with TRBD2 matching 7 bases. With V trimmed by 7 bases and J by 5 bases, 10 bases remained unmatched. The CDR3 runs 14 residues. Germline V lookup: CDR1 MNHNY, CDR2 SVGAGI (reference sequence). The CDR3 sequence: CASTLHEGGETQYF. CDR3 sequence (DNA): TGTGCCAGCACCCTACACGAGGGAGGGGAGACCCAGTACTTC.

The rearrangement joins TRBV25-1 to TRBJ2-7; 9 bases line up with TRBD1. The V gene's germline CDR1 is MGHDK and CDR2 SYGVNS. The J segment lost 1 base and the V segment lost 3 bases, leaving 4 bases of the junction unmatched. The CDR3 contains 15 residues. CDR3 amino acids: CASSEPGQGSYEQYF. CDR3 nucleotides: TGTGCCAGCAGTGAGCCGGGACAGGGTTCCTACGAGCAGTACTTC.

This chain connects TRBV5-1 to TRBJ2-3; 7 nucleotides agree with TRBD1. V gave up 4 bases and J gave up 2 bases; unmatched junction bases: 4. This CDR3 comprises 14 residues. Germline CDR1 is SGHRS and CDR2 is YFSETQ. The CDR3 DNA sequence: TGCGCCAGCAGCCCGGGACAGATCACAGATACGCAGTATTTT. Its protein is CASSPGQITDTQYF. Together with reference TRBV5-1 and TRBJ2-3, the CDR3 gives the full variable domain: KAGVTQTPRYLIKTRGQQVTLSCSPISGHRSVSWYQQTPGQGLQFLFEYFSETQRNKGNFPGRFSGRQFSNSRSEMNVSTLELGDSALYLCASSPGQITDTQYFGPGTRLTVL.

A few counts support this clone. An end of the junction differs from the germline gene, which may be a read error. The same CDR3 also results from other DNA sequences found in this sample. In nucleotides, the CDR3 is TGCGCCAGCAGTGAGGAGGGAGGGACCACAGATACCCAGTATTTT. Residues: CASSEEGGTTDTQYF. The rearrangement links TRBV4-1 to TRBJ2-3, with TRBD2 identical over 7 bases. This CDR3 has 15 residues. Germline values: CDR1 MGHRA, CDR2 YSYEKL.

The chain uses TRBV28 and TRBJ2-2; 7 bases align to TRBD1. Germline CDR1 and CDR2: MDHEN and SYDVKM. V was clipped by 3 bases and J by 3 bases; unmatched bases: 4. CDR3 size: 15 residues. The CDR3 region has the DNA TGTGCCAGCAGTTTCGACGACAGGGACACCGGGGAGCTGTTTTTT. It yields the protein CASSFDDRDTGELFF.

The chain's CDR3 is CASSDSTSGSNEQFF. DNA of the CDR3: TGTGCCAGCAGTGACTCGACTAGCGGGAGCAATGAGCAGTTCTTC. The gene calls are TRBV6-4 and TRBJ2-1; 12 bases are shared with TRBD2. The CDR3 has 15 amino acids. Germline CDR1 MRHNA, CDR2 SNTAGT. Trimming took 0 bases from V and 6 from J; bases not matched to a gene: 0.

The V and J genes are TRBV11-1 and TRBJ1-1, with TRBD1 identical over 8 bases. The V and J ends lost 2 bases and 0 bases, in that order; junction bases with no gene match: 8. This CDR3 comprises 17 residues. From germline, CDR1 is SGHAT and CDR2 FQDESV (reference sequence). This CDR3 reads CASSLQGARMLNTEAFF. DNA of the CDR3: TGTGCCAGCAGCTTACAGGGGGCGCGTATGCTGAACACTGAAGCTTTCTTT.